This T cell receptor beta chain comes out of a study of blood T cell repertoires in COVID-19. Study context: Samples representing acute and convalescent COVID-19 were sourced from the United States, Italy and Spain. PBMCs, B-cell-depleted T cells, or T cells were the source of the cDNA or gDNA that made up the material.

In the original workflow: Amplification from reference gene primers served as the basis for estimated nucleated cell counts. Repertoires were generated with immunoSEQ multiplex PCR, while TCRdb's copy carries only in-frame clones and drops some. Clone size and V and J calls were adopted from that table, with D and trimming inferred from the DNA. The sample holds some 300,000 clones, more than 75% seen once. CDR1 and CDR2 (germline): SNHLY, FYNNEI. Trimming took 11 bases from V and 6 from J; bases not matched to a gene: 10. The CDR3 has 13 residues. The V gene is TRBV2, the J gene TRBJ2-3, with 8 bases aligning to TRBD2. Specimen: peripheral blood. The sequence was obtained from an older man with acute or convalescent COVID-19. The CDR3 sequence is CAGSGAGVDTQYF. Here the CDR3 DNA reads TGTGCCGGTAGCGGGGCCGGGGTGGATACGCAGTATTTT.